This TCR beta chain appears in the sequencing data of a study of blood T cell repertoires in COVID-19. Study at large: There were acute and convalescent COVID-19 samples, and they came from the United States, Italy and Spain. PBMCs, B-cell-depleted T cells, or T cells provided the cDNA or gDNA that made up the material.

In the authors' workflow: Reference gene primer amplification gave nucleated cell count estimates. Data came from immunoSEQ multiplex PCR; TCRdb stores just in-frame clones and leaves some out. Clone size and V and J calls were adopted from that table, with D and trimming inferred from the DNA. The table lists under 250,000 clones, about four fifths of them singletons. This CDR3 region has 14 residues. The V end was cut by 4 bases, the J end by 4 bases, with 14 bases between. Germline CDR1 and CDR2: SGHNT and YYREEE (reference sequence). Source material: peripheral blood. The sequence was obtained from a man aged 30 to 39 who had recovered from COVID-19. The J gene is TRBJ1-2, the V gene TRBV5-4; unclear D gene. The CDR3 DNA sequence: TGTGCCAGCAGCGAGGCTCGGGTACCCTATGGCTACACCTTC. This encodes CASSEARVPYGYTF.